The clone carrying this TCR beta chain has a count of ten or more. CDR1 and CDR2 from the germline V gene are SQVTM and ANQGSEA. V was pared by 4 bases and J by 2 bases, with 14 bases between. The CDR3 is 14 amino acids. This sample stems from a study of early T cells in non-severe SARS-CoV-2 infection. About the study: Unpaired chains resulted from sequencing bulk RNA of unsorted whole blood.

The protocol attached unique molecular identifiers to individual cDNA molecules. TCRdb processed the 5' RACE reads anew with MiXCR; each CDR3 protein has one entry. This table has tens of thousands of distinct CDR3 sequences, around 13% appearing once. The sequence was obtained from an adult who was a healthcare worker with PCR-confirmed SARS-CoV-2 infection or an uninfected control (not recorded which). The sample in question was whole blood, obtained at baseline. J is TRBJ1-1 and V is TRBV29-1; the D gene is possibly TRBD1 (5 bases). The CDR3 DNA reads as TGCAGCGTTGTTTTCTGGGGGGGAAACACTGAAGCTTTCTTT. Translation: CSVVFWGGNTEAFF.